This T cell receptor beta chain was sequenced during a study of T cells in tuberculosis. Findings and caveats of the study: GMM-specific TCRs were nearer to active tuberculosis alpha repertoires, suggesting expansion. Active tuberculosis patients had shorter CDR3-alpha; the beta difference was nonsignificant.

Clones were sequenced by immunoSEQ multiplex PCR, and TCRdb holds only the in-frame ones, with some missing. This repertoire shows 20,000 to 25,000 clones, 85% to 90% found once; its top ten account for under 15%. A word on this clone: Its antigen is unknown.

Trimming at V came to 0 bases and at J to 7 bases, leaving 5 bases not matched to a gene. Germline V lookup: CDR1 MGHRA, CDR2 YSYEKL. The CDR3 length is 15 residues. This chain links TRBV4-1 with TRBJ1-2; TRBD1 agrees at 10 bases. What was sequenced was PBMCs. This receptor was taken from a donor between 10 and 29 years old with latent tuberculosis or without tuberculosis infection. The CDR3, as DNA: TGCGCCAGCAGCCAAGATAAGGGACAGGGGTTTGGCTACACCTTC. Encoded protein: CASSQDKGQGFGYTF.